This section outlines one T cell receptor beta chain sequence together with its context. TCRdb itself ran the 5' RACE reads through MiXCR, one entry per CDR3 protein. This table has about 120,000 distinct CDR3 sequences, 7.5% to 10% appearing once. V dropped 6 bases and J dropped 2; count of bases not matched to a gene: 11. CDR1 and CDR2 from the germline V gene are SGHTA and FQGNSA. The CDR3 length is 17 residues. The sample is drawn from a study of T cells after yellow fever vaccination. This specimen consisted of CD8+ T cells sorted from PBMCs, obtained on the day of the yellow fever booster vaccination. This chain joins TRBV7-2 and TRBJ2-2; 8 bases fit TRBD1. The receptor's source is a man aged 18 to 30 who received the YFV17D yellow fever vaccine. The CDR3 region is CASSLPRDRPNTGELFF. The CDR3 DNA reads as TGTGCCAGCAGTCTCCCCCGGGACAGGCCTAACACCGGGGAGCTGTTTTTT.